A single T cell receptor beta chain is shown here with its context. Its antigen remains undetermined. Per-nucleotide qualities are absent, and no much larger clonotype sits a single base away. The source of the sample is a study of blood T cell repertoires in COVID-19 (TCRdb year 2020). Background for the entire study: The collaborator samples originated in the United States, Italy and Spain and spanned the acute and convalescent phases of COVID-19. HLA class I and class II types, where available, came from metadata supplied by the sample provider rather than from assay-based typing. The repertoires were made available in a free public database intended to serve as a resource for research on the immune response to SARS-CoV-2. The samples were drawn from the first 160 participants of the ongoing ImmuneRACE study and from some 1,300 subjects provided by 6 global collaborators. Nearly every sample came with metadata listing a de-identified subject ID, COVID-19 status, age in years and sex. The material from the prospective study consisted of cDNA or gDNA derived from T cells, B-cell-depleted T cells, or PBMCs. The dataset comprised deeply sampled blood TCRbeta repertoires from subjects exposed to, actively infected with, or recovered from COVID-19.

Results and caveats for the whole study, not just this receptor: The quantity of clinical and demographic metadata differed by source and by participant and was supplied without curation.

Collaborating institutions collected whole blood in K2EDTA tubes following their own protocols. Collaborator samples were shipped for TCRbeta analysis as frozen whole blood, isolated PBMCs, or DNA extracted from either sample type. TCRbeta CDR3 regions were amplified from genomic DNA by means of the immunoSEQ Assay, a bias-controlled multiplex PCR. In the original analysis: The number of nucleated cells in each sample was estimated by amplification of reference gene primers within the assay. To quantify the absolute abundance of each unique TCRbeta CDR3 rearrangement, sequence reads were collapsed and filtered. Productive Simpson clonality was computed per sample as the square root of Simpson's diversity index over productive rearrangements. TCRdb mirrors the immuneACCESS table, restricted to in-frame sequences. Some clones are absent from its copies; in checked studies, under half trace to an unresolved V gene, and the reason for the others is unknown. The V and J calls and the clone size are those of that table, but D and trimming were determined from the DNA. The sample table holds 35,000 to 50,000 clones, of which 60% to 85% were seen once. Under 9.5% of the sample belongs to the ten largest clones.

In the germline V gene, CDR1 corresponds to SGHVS and CDR2 to FQNEAQ. Its CDR3 holds 16 amino acids, cysteine through phenylalanine. Only the CDR3 DNA stays, 48 bases, in frame from base 1. V and J are truncated by 5 bases and 2 bases respectively, leaving an intervening sequence of 17 bases. The sample comprised peripheral blood. The chain joins TRBV7-8 to TRBJ2-3, with a tentative D gene TRBD1 over 5 matching bases. The source of this sequence is a man between 65 and 80 years old with active or convalescent COVID-19. The bases are TGTGCCAGCAGCCCGAGACAGAGATCCTCCACAGATACGCAGTATTTT. Its protein is CASSPRQRSSTDTQYF.